The 10 T cell receptor beta chains presented below share a single source sample, sequenced in a study of T cell repertoires in cytomegalovirus infection. The antigens these receptors bind are not known. From the reads, TCRdb called clonotypes with MiXCR, one entry per CDR3 protein. Of fewer than 350,000 distinct CDR3 sequences in the sample, about 29% were seen once. This specimen was cultured PBMCs, taken from culture after CMV antigen stimulation. The receptors derive from a human donor in good health (CMV status not recorded). Some clones in this sample may be carry-over from other donors' samples.

This clonotype was detected many times. The V gene is TRBV12-3 or TRBV12-4, the J gene TRBJ2-2; D perhaps matches TRBD2 (6 bases). V was cut by 6 bases and J by 4 bases, with 12 bases left in between. The CDR3 spans 14 residues. CDR3 in amino acids: CASRQISGTGELFF. The CDR3 DNA is TGTGCCAGCAGACAAATTAGCGGCACCGGGGAGCTGTTTTTT.

Ten or more counts support this clonotype. V gene TRBV7-2 combines with J gene TRBJ1-1; D remains ambiguous. The V gene lost 1 base and the J gene lost 5 bases, with 11 bases spanning the gap. The CDR3 is 14 residues long. Germline-derived CDR1 and CDR2 are SGHTA and FQGNSA. CDR3 DNA sequence: TGTGCCAGCAGCTTAGGTTTTGGAGGGACTGAAGCTTTCTTT. Translation: CASSLGFGGTEAFF.

In its sample, this clonotype was seen a few times. The chain couples TRBV13 to TRBJ2-1; 8 bases match TRBD2. The length of the CDR3 is 14 residues. V trimming: 8 bases; J trimming: 2 bases; junction bases outside the gene matches: 5. In germline, CDR1 is PRHDT, CDR2 FYEKMQ (reference sequence). The CDR3 spells CASRRAGAYNEQFF. CDR3 nucleotides: TGTGCCAGCCGGCGAGCGGGAGCCTACAATGAGCAGTTCTTC.

J is TRBJ2-1 and V is TRBV7-3, with D perhaps matching TRBD1 (6 bases). The CDR3 runs 14 residues. Germline assignment: CDR1 SGHTA and CDR2 FQGTGA. Deletions cut 5 bases from V and 9 bases from J, with 17 bases between. The CDR3 is CASSQTGVVGEQFF. The CDR3, as DNA: TGTGCCAGCAGCCAGACAGGAGTGGTCGGTGAGCAGTTCTTC.

The chain employs TRBV28 and TRBJ2-1; D gene uncertain. The CDR3 totals 13 residues. Trimming removed 4 bases at V and 7 bases at J, with 11 bases between. Germline CDR1 and CDR2: MDHEN and SYDVKM. As DNA, the CDR3 is TGTGCCAGCAGTTCCTGGCCCCTAAATGAGCAGTTCTTC. It specifies CASSSWPLNEQFF.

This clonotype was detected many times. The chain recombines TRBV7-2 with TRBJ2-3; D not certain. CDR3 length: 11 residues. Germline V CDR1 and CDR2: SGHTA, FQGNSA. Trimming took off 5 bases at V and 4 bases at J, with 4 bases between the two ends. CDR3 sequence reads: CASSNADTQYF. CDR3 nucleotides: TGTGCCAGCAGCAACGCAGATACGCAGTATTTT.

This clonotype turned up a few times. The chain joins TRBV28 to TRBJ1-3; TRBD1 matches 7 bases. This CDR3 has 17 amino acids. The ends lost 3 bases at V and 0 bases at J; junction bases unmatched: 8. Per the germline V gene, CDR1 is MDHEN and CDR2 is SYDVKM. The CDR3 coding sequence is TGTGCCAGCAGTTTCTATCGGGGGGACAGCTCTGGAAACACCATATATTTT. It encodes CASSFYRGDSSGNTIYF.

The CDR3 DNA reads TGTGCCAGCAGCCTAGGGCCAGGGACCTACGAGCAGTACTTC. Amino acids: CASSLGPGTYEQYF. The V gene is TRBV3-1, the J gene TRBJ2-7; D may be TRBD1 (5 bases). CDR1 is LGHDT, CDR2 YNNKEL, per germline (reference sequence). This CDR3 is built from 14 residues. With 4 bases removed from V and 2 bases from J, the gap between germline ends came to 12 bases.

In this sample, this clonotype turned up a few times. This rearrangement joins TRBV11-2 to TRBJ2-3; 8 nucleotides line up with TRBD1. V lost 2 bases and J lost 2; bases outside the gene matches: 15. The CDR3 consists of 19 residues. Germline-derived CDR1 and CDR2 are SGHAT and FQNNGV. The DNA for the CDR3 is TGTGCCAGCAGCTTATCTCATTTGGTGCAGGGGGCAAACACAGATACGCAGTATTTT. It is translated as CASSLSHLVQGANTDTQYF. Using reference TRBV11-2 and TRBJ2-3 for the parts outside the CDR3, the full variable domain is EAGVAQSPRYKIIEKRQSVAFWCNPISGHATLYWYQQILGQGPKLLIQFQNNGVVDDSQLPKDRFSAERLKGVDSTLKIQPAKLEDSAVYLCASSLSHLVQGANTDTQYFGPGTRLTVL.

This clonotype was seen many times. The V and J genes are TRBV7-8 and TRBJ2-1; D is ambiguous. The ends were cut back, 5 bases at V and 0 bases at J, with 8 bases in the middle. Per germline, CDR1 SGHVS and CDR2 FQNEAQ. The CDR3 has 14 amino acids. The CDR3 reads CASSPMSSYNEQFF. The CDR3 DNA reads TGTGCCAGCAGCCCGATGAGCTCCTACAATGAGCAGTTCTTC.